This TCR beta chain was found in a study of molecular identifiers for immune sequencing clone quantification. V lost 0 bases and J lost 8, with 4 bases in between. The CDR3 extends over 12 amino acids. Germline loops: CDR1 MNHEY, CDR2 SVGEGT. One entry per CDR3 protein, called by TCRdb with MiXCR from the PCR reads. This sample yields about 320,000 distinct CDR3 sequences, of which 24% are seen a single time; about 0.73% belongs to the top ten. The sample was naive CD8+ T cells from blood, with Jurkat cell RNA spiked in. Regarding subset: FACS-sorted CD8+CD4-CCR7+CD45RA+ naive T cells. The TCR originated in a human donor in good health. Some libraries in this study had Jurkat cell RNA spiked in. The rearrangement uses TRBV6-2 or TRBV6-3 and TRBJ1-4; D remains ambiguous. Here the CDR3 DNA reads TGTGCCAGCAGTTACTCGGAGGAAAAACTGTTTTTT. Translation gives CASSYSEEKLFF.